This T cell receptor (beta chain) was profiled in a study of regulatory dendritic cells for organ transplantation. Findings and limits, study-wide: Memory CD8+ T cells were the most oligoclonal; naive cells were highly diverse.

With respect to this clone: Its antigen is as yet unknown.

Only in-frame clones appear in the TCRdb table, and some are missing; sequencing was by immunoSEQ multiplex PCR. Among under 40,000 clones listed, under 95% were seen once. V lost 5 bases, J lost 2 bases, and 9 bases stayed unmatched. CDR1 SEHNR and CDR2 FQNEAQ come from the germline V gene (reference sequence). The CDR3 has 15 amino acids. Memory T cells were CD45RO+, naive were CD45RA+, sorted by FACS. This receptor was obtained from a human donor in good health. Input material: naive CD8+ T cells from blood. The sample's subset: CD45RA+ naive T cells. V usage is TRBV7-9 and J usage is TRBJ2-7; 7 positions agree with TRBD2. This CDR3 reads CASSASGTKAYEQYF. CDR3 in DNA: TGTGCCAGCAGCGCCTCCGGGACTAAGGCCTACGAGCAGTACTTC.